These T cell receptor beta chains were read from a single sample in a study of cytomegalovirus exposure and HLA in healthy donors. Measured with immunoSEQ multiplex PCR; TCRdb has only the in-frame clones, and not every one. The profile shows 100,000 to 150,000 clones, 75% to 90% of them singletons. The sequencing input was PBMCs. The receptors originated from a man in his late teens or twenties in good health and CMV-seropositive. Each CDR3 is given with its conserved first and last residue. D genes are given only for firm matches. Size is stated for part of the rows, as once, few or many counts, or as a class when the clone is expanded.

size,D,V,J,CDR3,DNA
.,.,TRBV6-6,TRBJ2-2,CASSYSAGNRPGELFF,TGTGCCAGCAGTTACTCCGCCGGGAACCGGCCCGGGGAGCTGTTTTTT
.,.,TRBV19,TRBJ1-1,CASKTGVTEAFF,TGTGCCAGTAAAACGGGTGTCACTGAAGCTTTCTTT
.,TRBD2,TRBV9,TRBJ2-2,CASSGWTSGTGELFF,TGTGCCAGCAGCGGGTGGACTAGCGGTACCGGGGAGCTGTTTTTT
few,TRBD1,TRBV6-5,TRBJ1-1,CASSWTGANTEAFF,TGTGCCAGCAGTTGGACAGGGGCGAACACTGAAGCTTTCTTT
once,.,TRBV27,TRBJ2-7,CASMGLSSYEQYF,TGTGCCAGCATGGGGCTCAGCTCCTACGAGCAGTACTTC
.,.,TRBV7-8,TRBJ2-3,CASSPAAAITDTQYF,TGTGCCAGCAGCCCCGCGGCGGCGATCACAGATACGCAGTATTTT
.,.,TRBV5-4,TRBJ2-1,CASRLRGGDEGEQFF,TGTGCCAGCAGGTTAAGGGGGGGGGATGAGGGTGAGCAGTTCTTC
.,TRBD1,TRBV9,TRBJ2-5,CASSGVGDRQETQYF,TGTGCCAGCAGCGGAGTAGGGGACAGGCAAGAGACCCAGTACTTC
.,TRBD1,TRBV5-5,TRBJ2-1,CASSAGQGVYNEQFF,TGTGCCAGCAGCGCTGGACAGGGAGTCTACAATGAGCAGTTCTTC
.,.,TRBV5-1,TRBJ2-1,CASSLEGVPYNEQFF,TGCGCCAGCAGCTTGGAAGGAGTACCCTACAATGAGCAGTTCTTC
.,.,TRBV30,TRBJ2-7,CAWSVQPYEQYF,TGTGCCTGGAGTGTACAACCCTACGAGCAGTACTTC